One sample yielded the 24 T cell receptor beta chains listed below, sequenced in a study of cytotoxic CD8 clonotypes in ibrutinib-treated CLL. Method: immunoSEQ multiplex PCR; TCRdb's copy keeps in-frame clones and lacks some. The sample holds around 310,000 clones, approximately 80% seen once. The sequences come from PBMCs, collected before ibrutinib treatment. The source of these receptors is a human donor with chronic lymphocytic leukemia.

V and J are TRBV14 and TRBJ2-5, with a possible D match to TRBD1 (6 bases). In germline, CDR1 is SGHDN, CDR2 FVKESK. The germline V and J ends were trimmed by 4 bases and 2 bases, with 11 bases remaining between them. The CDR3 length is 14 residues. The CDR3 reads CASSRDRLQETQYF. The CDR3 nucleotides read TGTGCCAGCAGCCGTGACAGGTTACAAGAGACCCAGTACTTC.

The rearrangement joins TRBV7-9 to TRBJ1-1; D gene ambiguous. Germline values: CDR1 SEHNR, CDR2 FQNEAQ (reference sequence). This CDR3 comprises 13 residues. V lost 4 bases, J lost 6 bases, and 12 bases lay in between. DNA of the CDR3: TGTGCCAGCAGCTCGTCCATCGGGTCTGAAGCTTTCTTT. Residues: CASSSSIGSEAFF. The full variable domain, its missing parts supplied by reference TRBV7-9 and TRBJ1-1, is DTGVSQNPRHKITKRGQNVTFRCDPISEHNRLYWYRQTLGQGPEFLTYFQNEAQLEKSRLLSDRFSAERPKGSFSTLEIQRTEQGDSAMYLCASSSSIGSEAFFGQGTRLTVV.

The CDR3 region has the DNA TGTGCCAGCAGTGATCTGGGGGCCCCAAGCTCCTACGAGCAGTACTTC. Its protein product is CASSDLGAPSSYEQYF. V usage is TRBV25-1 and J usage is TRBJ2-7, with D tentatively TRBD1 (6 bases). This CDR3 has 16 residues. Per the germline V gene, CDR1 is MGHDK and CDR2 is SYGVNS. Trimming cost V 3 bases and J 0 bases, with 15 bases left between them.

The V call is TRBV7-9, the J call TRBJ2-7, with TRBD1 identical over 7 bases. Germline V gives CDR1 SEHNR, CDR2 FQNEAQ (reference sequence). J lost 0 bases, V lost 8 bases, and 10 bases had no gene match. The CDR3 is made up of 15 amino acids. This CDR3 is CASSTDRAPSYEQYF. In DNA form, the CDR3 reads TGTGCCAGCTCGACAGACAGGGCGCCCTCCTACGAGCAGTACTTC.

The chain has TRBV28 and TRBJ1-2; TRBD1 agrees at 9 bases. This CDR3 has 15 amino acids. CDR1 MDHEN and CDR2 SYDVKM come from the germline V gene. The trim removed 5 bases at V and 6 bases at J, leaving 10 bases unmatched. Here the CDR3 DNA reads TGTGCCAGCAGTGGCGACAGGGGGTCTGTCCATGGCTACACCTTC. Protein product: CASSGDRGSVHGYTF.

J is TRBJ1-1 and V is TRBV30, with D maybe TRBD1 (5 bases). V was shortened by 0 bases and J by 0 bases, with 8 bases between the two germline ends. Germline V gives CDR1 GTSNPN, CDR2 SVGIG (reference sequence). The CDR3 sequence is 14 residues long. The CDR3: CAWSVGAVNTEAFF. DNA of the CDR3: TGTGCCTGGAGTGTAGGGGCCGTGAACACTGAAGCTTTCTTT. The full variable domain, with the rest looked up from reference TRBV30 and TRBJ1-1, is SQTIHQWPATLVQPVGSPLSLECTVEGTSNPNLYWYRQAAGRGLQLLFYSVGIGQISSEVPQNLSASRPQDRQFILSSKKLLLSDSGFYLCAWSVGAVNTEAFFGQGTRLTVV.

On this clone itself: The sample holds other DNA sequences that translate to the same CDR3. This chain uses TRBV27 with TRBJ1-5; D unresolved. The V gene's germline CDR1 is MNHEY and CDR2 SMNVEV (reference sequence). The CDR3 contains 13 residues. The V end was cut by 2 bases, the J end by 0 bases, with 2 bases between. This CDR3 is CASSLSSNQPQHF. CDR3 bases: TGTGCCAGCAGTTTAAGTAGCAATCAGCCCCAGCATTTT.

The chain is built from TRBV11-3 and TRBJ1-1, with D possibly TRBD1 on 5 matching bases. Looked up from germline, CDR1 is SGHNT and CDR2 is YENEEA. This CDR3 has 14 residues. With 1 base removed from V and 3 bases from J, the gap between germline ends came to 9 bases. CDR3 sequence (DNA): TGTGCCAGCAGCTTAGGGGGGGAGGACACTGAAGCTTTCTTT. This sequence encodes CASSLGGEDTEAFF.

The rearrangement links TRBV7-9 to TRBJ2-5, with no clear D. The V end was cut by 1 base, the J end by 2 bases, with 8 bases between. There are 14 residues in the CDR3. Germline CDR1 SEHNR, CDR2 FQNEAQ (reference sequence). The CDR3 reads CASSLGTAQETQYF. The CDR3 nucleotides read TGTGCCAGCAGCTTAGGAACGGCACAAGAGACCCAGTACTTC.

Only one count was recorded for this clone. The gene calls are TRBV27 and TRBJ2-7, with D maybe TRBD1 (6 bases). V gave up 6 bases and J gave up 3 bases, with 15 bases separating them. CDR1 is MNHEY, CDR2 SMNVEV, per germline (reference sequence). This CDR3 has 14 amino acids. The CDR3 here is CASRTDRNSYEQYF. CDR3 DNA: TGTGCCAGCAGGACGGACAGAAATAGCTACGAGCAGTACTTC.

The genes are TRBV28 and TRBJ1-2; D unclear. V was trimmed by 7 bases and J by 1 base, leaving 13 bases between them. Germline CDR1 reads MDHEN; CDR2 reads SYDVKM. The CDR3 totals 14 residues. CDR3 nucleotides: TGTGCCAGCATTTCAGGAGACTATAACTATGGCTACACCTTC. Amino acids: CASISGDYNYGYTF.

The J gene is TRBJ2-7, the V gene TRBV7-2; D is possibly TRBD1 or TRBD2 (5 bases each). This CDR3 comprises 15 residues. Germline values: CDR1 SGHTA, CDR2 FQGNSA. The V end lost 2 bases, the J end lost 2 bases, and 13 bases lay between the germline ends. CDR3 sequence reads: CASSLSGPRAYEQYF. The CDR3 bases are TGTGCCAGCAGCTTATCGGGACCACGGGCCTACGAGCAGTACTTC.

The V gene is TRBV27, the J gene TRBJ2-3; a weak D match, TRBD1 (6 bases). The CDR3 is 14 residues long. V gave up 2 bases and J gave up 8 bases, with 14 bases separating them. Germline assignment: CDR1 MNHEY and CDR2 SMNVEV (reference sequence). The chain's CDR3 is CASSLHGSRGTQYF. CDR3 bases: TGTGCCAGCAGTTTACACGGAAGCAGGGGTACGCAGTATTTT.

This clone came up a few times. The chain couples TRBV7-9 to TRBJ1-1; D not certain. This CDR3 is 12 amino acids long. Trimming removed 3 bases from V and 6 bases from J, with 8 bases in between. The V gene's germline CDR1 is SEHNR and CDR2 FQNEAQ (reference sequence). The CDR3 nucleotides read TGTGCCAGCAGCTTTGGAGCGGCTGAAGCTTTCTTT. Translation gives CASSFGAAEAFF.

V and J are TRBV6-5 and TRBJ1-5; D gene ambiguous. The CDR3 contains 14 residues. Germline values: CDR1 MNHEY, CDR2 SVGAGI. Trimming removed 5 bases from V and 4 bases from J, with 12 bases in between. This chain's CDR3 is CASSLSSRNQPQHF. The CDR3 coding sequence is TGTGCCAGCAGTCTTAGCAGCAGGAATCAGCCCCAGCATTTT.

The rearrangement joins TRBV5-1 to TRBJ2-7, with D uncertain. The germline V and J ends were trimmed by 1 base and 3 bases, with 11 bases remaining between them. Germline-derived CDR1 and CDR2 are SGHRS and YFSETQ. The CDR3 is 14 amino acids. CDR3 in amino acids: CASSLRVDHYEQYF. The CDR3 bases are TGCGCCAGCAGCTTGAGGGTGGACCACTACGAGCAGTACTTC. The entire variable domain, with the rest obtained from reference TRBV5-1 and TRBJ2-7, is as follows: KAGVTQTPRYLIKTRGQQVTLSCSPISGHRSVSWYQQTPGQGLQFLFEYFSETQRNKGNFPGRFSGRQFSNSRSEMNVSTLELGDSALYLCASSLRVDHYEQYFGPGTRLTVT.

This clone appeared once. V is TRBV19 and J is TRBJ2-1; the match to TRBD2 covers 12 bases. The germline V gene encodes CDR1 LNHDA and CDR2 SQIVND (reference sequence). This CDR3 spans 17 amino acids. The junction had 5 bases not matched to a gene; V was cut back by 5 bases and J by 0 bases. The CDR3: CASSGTSGWVSYNEQFF. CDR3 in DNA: TGTGCCAGTAGTGGGACTAGCGGGTGGGTCTCCTACAATGAGCAGTTCTTC.

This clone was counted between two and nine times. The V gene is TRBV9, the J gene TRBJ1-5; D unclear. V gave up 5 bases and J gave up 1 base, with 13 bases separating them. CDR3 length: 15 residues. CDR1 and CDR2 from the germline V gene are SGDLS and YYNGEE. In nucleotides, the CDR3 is TGTGCCAGCAGTAAAGGAACGGTAAGCAATCAGCCCCAGCATTTT. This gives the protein CASSKGTVSNQPQHF.

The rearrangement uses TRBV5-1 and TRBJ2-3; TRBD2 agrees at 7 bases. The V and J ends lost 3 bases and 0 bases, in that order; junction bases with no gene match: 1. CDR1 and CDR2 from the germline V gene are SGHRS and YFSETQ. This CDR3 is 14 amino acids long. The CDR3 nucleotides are TGCGCCAGCAGCTCTAGCGGCAGCACAGATACGCAGTATTTT. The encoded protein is CASSSSGSTDTQYF.

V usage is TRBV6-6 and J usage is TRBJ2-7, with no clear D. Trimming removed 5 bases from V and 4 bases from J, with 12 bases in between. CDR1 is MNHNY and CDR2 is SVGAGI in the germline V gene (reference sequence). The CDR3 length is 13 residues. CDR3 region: CASSKQTAYEQYF. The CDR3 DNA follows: TGTGCCAGCAGTAAACAAACGGCTTACGAGCAGTACTTC.

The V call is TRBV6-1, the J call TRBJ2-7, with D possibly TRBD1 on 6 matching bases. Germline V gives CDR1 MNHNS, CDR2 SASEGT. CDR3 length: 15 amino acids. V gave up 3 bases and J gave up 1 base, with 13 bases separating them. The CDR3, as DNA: TGTGCCAGCAGTGACCATGACAGGTATTCCTACGAGCAGTACTTC. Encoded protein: CASSDHDRYSYEQYF.

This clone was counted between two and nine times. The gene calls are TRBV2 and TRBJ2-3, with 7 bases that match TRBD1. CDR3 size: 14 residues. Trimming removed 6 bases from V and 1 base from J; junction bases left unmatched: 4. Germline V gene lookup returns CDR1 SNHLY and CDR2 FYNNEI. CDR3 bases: TGTGCCAGCAGGGACAGGCCTGGCACAGATACGCAGTATTTT. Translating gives CASRDRPGTDTQYF.

Here the CDR3 DNA reads TGCGCCAGCCAGACAGGGACAGGACAATACGAGCAGTACTTC. It is translated as CASQTGTGQYEQYF. The chain combines TRBV5-1 with TRBJ2-7; TRBD1 matches at 8 bases. The CDR3 consists of 14 residues. V lost 7 bases, J lost 4 bases, and 10 bases stayed unmatched. Germline lookup yields CDR1 SGHRS and CDR2 YFSETQ.

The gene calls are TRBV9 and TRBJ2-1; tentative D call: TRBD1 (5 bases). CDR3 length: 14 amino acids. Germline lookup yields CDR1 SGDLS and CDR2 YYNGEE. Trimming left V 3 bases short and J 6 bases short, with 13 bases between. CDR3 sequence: CASSEAGRVNEQFF. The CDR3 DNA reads TGTGCCAGCAGCGAAGCCGGCAGGGTCAATGAGCAGTTCTTC.